These 21 T cell receptor beta chains were sequenced from one sample in a study of radiotherapy plus CTLA-4 blockade in lung cancer. TCRdb's table, derived via immunoSEQ multiplex PCR, lists solely in-frame clones and lacks some. This table holds about 98,000 clones, 82% found once. The input for sequencing was peripheral blood, taken from a patient treated with radiotherapy plus ipilimumab. These receptors originate from a human donor with non-small cell lung cancer who had a partial response to radiotherapy plus ipilimumab.

The V gene is TRBV7-3, the J gene TRBJ1-6; D ambiguous. Trimming took 1 base from V and 9 from J, leaving 10 bases between them. This CDR3 comprises 14 residues. The germline CDR1 and CDR2 sequences are SGHTA and FQGTGA. The CDR3 DNA reads TGTGCCAGCAGCTTAAAGGGAGGAGGTTCACCCCTCCACTTT. It yields the protein CASSLKGGGSPLHF.

This chain connects TRBV5-1 to TRBJ2-1, with TRBD2 identical over 8 bases. The germline V gene has CDR1 SGHRS and CDR2 YFSETQ. The CDR3 has 15 amino acids. The V and J ends lost 2 bases and 8 bases, in that order; junction bases with no gene match: 9. This CDR3 reads CASSFDGRALHEQFF. CDR3 in DNA: TGCGCCAGCAGCTTTGACGGGAGGGCCCTCCATGAGCAGTTCTTC.

The chain joins TRBV6-1 to TRBJ2-1, with D unclear. Between the trimmed V and J ends, which lost 5 bases and 2 bases, there was a span of 7 bases. The CDR3 extends over 13 amino acids. Germline CDR1 reads MNHNS; CDR2 reads SASEGT. CDR3 bases: TGTGCCAGCAGTACAAACACCTACAATGAGCAGTTCTTC. Translated, it gives CASSTNTYNEQFF.

This chain uses TRBV2 with TRBJ1-5, with D possibly TRBD1 on 6 matching bases. CDR1 is SNHLY and CDR2 is FYNNEI in the germline V gene. CDR3 size: 13 residues. The ends were cut back, 11 bases at V and 5 bases at J, with 16 bases in the middle. The CDR3 loop reads CAAQRQADQPQHF. In DNA, the CDR3 is TGTGCCGCCCAGAGACAGGCAGATCAGCCCCAGCATTTT.

The chain employs TRBV5-1 and TRBJ2-1; perhaps TRBD2 as D (6 bases). V was pared by 5 bases and J by 0 bases, with 15 bases between. Germline CDR1 and CDR2: SGHRS and YFSETQ. This CDR3 spans 16 amino acids. The CDR3, as DNA: TGCGCCAGCAGGGAGGGCGATCTGCGCTCCTACAATGAGCAGTTCTTC. This sequence encodes CASREGDLRSYNEQFF.

The chain joins TRBV30 to TRBJ2-7, with a possible D match to TRBD2 (6 bases). V was trimmed by 8 bases and J by 4 bases, leaving 12 bases between them. The CDR3 is 11 amino acids. Per germline, CDR1 GTSNPN and CDR2 SVGIG (reference sequence). In DNA form, the CDR3 reads TGTGCCGGTGGGGGAGGATACGAGCAGTACTTC. It translates to CAGGGGYEQYF.

V usage is TRBV28 and J usage is TRBJ2-7, with a weak D call TRBD1 (5 bases). With 8 bases removed from V and 9 bases from J, the gap between germline ends came to 20 bases. Germline V gene lookup returns CDR1 MDHEN and CDR2 SYDVKM. This CDR3 is built from 13 residues. The CDR3 bases are TGTGCCAGCGCCCCCCCCCAGGGCGAAGGGCAGTACTTC. Its translation: CASAPPQGEGQYF.

This sequence joins TRBV30 and TRBJ1-1; D ambiguous. V was cut by 0 bases and J by 1 base, with 12 bases left in between. The CDR3 is made up of 15 amino acids. CDR1 GTSNPN and CDR2 SVGIG come from the germline V gene (reference sequence). CDR3 DNA sequence: TGTGCCTGGAGTGTAGGCGGCGGAGGGAACACTGAAGCTTTCTTT. Translated: CAWSVGGGGNTEAFF.

In this sample, this clone turned up once. The chain couples TRBV10-3 to TRBJ2-1, with a tentative D call TRBD1 (6 bases). Deletions cut 9 bases from V and 0 bases from J, with 9 bases between. The CDR3 spans 13 residues. Germline-derived CDR1 and CDR2 are ENHRY and SYGVKD. CDR3: CAIRTVSYNEQFF. The DNA for the CDR3 is TGTGCCATTAGGACAGTCTCCTACAATGAGCAGTTCTTC.

The V and J genes are TRBV28 and TRBJ1-5; D gene ambiguous. Germline values: CDR1 MDHEN, CDR2 SYDVKM. The germline V and J ends were trimmed by 5 bases and 1 base, with 3 bases remaining between them. The CDR3 length is 12 residues. The CDR3 loop is CASSISNQPQHF. CDR3 nucleotide sequence: TGTGCCAGCAGTATAAGCAATCAGCCCCAGCATTTT. The full variable domain, its missing parts supplied by reference TRBV28 and TRBJ1-5, is DVKVTQSSRYLVKRTGEKVFLECVQDMDHENMFWYRQDPGLGLRLIYFSYDVKMKEKGDIPEGYSVSREKKERFSLILESASTNQTSMYLCASSISNQPQHFGDGTRLSIL.

V and J are TRBV5-1 and TRBJ2-5, with D perhaps matching TRBD1 (6 bases). The length of the CDR3 is 12 residues. Germline V gene data show CDR1 as SGHRS and CDR2 as YFSETQ. Between the trimmed V and J ends, which lost 3 bases and 5 bases, there was a span of 8 bases. Here the CDR3 DNA reads TGCGCCAGCAGCTCCAGGGGTGAGACCCAGTACTTC. This translates into CASSSRGETQYF.

The J gene is TRBJ1-4, the V gene TRBV11-2; perhaps TRBD1 as D (6 bases). CDR1 is SGHAT, CDR2 FQNNGV, per germline. Trimming pared 3 bases from V and 5 bases from J, leaving 13 bases between. This CDR3 contains 15 residues. The CDR3 nucleotides read TGTGCCAGCAGCTTCCAGGGGATCGCAAATGAAAAACTGTTTTTT. Its translation: CASSFQGIANEKLFF. Full variable domain (missing parts from reference TRBV11-2 and TRBJ1-4): EAGVAQSPRYKIIEKRQSVAFWCNPISGHATLYWYQQILGQGPKLLIQFQNNGVVDDSQLPKDRFSAERLKGVDSTLKIQPAKLEDSAVYLCASSFQGIANEKLFFGSGTQLSVL.

The rearrangement links TRBV2 to TRBJ2-1, with 10 positions matching TRBD1. The CDR3 sequence is 14 residues long. Looked up from germline, CDR1 is SNHLY and CDR2 is FYNNEI. V trimming: 5 bases; J trimming: 8 bases; junction bases outside the gene matches: 6. The CDR3 DNA follows: TGTGCCAGCAGTCAGGACAGGGGGTTCGATGAGCAGTTCTTC. Its protein is CASSQDRGFDEQFF.

The rearrangement uses TRBV28 and TRBJ2-3, with 8 bases fitting TRBD2. CDR1 and CDR2 from the germline V gene are MDHEN and SYDVKM. The length of the CDR3 is 14 residues. V lost 5 bases, J lost 3 bases, and 4 bases stayed unmatched. The CDR3, as DNA: TGTGCCAGCAGTCCCCCTAGCGGGACAGATACGCAGTATTTT. Its translation is CASSPPSGTDTQYF.

As DNA, the CDR3 is TGTGCCAGCAGCCAGACTGGACAGGGGGCACACAATGAGCAGTTCTTC. It translates to CASSQTGQGAHNEQFF. The rearrangement uses TRBV5-8 and TRBJ2-1; 11 nucleotides line up with TRBD1. J was trimmed by 5 bases and V by 4 bases; bases with no gene match: 8. The CDR3 runs 16 residues. Germline CDR1 is SGHTS and CDR2 is YDEGEE.

This chain joins TRBV10-2 and TRBJ1-1, with D possibly TRBD1 on 5 matching bases. The CDR3 length is 12 residues. V was trimmed by 6 bases and J by 3 bases, leaving 8 bases between them. CDR1 and CDR2 (germline): WSHSY, SAAADI. CDR3: CASRIRDTEAFF. The CDR3 DNA sequence: TGCGCCAGCAGGATCAGGGACACTGAAGCTTTCTTT.

The chain combines TRBV6-1 with TRBJ1-1, with 12 bases matching TRBD1. This CDR3 contains 15 residues. Germline CDR1 is MNHNS and CDR2 is SASEGT. V was clipped by 5 bases and J by 6 bases; unmatched bases: 7. The CDR3: CASSSGTGGKAEAFF. In nucleotides, the CDR3 is TGTGCCAGCAGTTCCGGGACAGGGGGCAAGGCTGAAGCTTTCTTT.

V and J are TRBV5-6 and TRBJ1-3; possible D gene TRBD1, 6 bases. Looked up from germline, CDR1 is SGHDT and CDR2 is YYEEEE. The CDR3 extends over 15 amino acids. Deletions cut 0 bases from V and 3 bases from J, with 10 bases between. The CDR3 spells CASSLGGGDGNTIYF. The DNA of the CDR3 is TGTGCCAGCAGCTTGGGTGGGGGCGATGGAAACACCATATATTTT.

This clone has only one observation. The chain carries TRBV9 and TRBJ2-7; 7 bases are a match to TRBD1. The ends lost 3 bases at V and 3 bases at J; junction bases unmatched: 6. Germline CDR1 reads SGDLS; CDR2 reads YYNGEE. There are 14 residues in the CDR3. CDR3 nucleotide sequence: TGTGCCAGCAGCGGCGAGAACAGGGGCTACGAGCAGTACTTC. This gives the protein CASSGENRGYEQYF. Full variable domain (rest looked up from reference TRBV9 and TRBJ2-7): DSGVTQTPKHLITATGQRVTLRCSPRSGDLSVYWYQQSLDQGLQFLIQYYNGEERAKGNILERFSAQQFPDLHSELNLSSLELGDSALYFCASSGENRGYEQYFGPGTRLTVT.

The genes are TRBV5-1 and TRBJ2-2, with 8 positions matching TRBD1. Germline loops: CDR1 SGHRS, CDR2 YFSETQ. J was trimmed by 3 bases and V by 4 bases; bases with no gene match: 8. The length of the CDR3 is 16 residues. CDR3 sequence reads: CASSISRGLDTGELFF. DNA of the CDR3: TGCGCCAGCAGCATAAGCAGGGGGCTGGACACCGGGGAGCTGTTTTTT.

The rearrangement joins TRBV30 to TRBJ1-5; D is uncertain. V was pared by 3 bases and J by 2 bases, with 8 bases between. This CDR3 has 13 residues. Looked up from germline, CDR1 is GTSNPN and CDR2 is SVGIG (reference sequence). The CDR3 region is CAWRRDGNQPQHF. The CDR3 coding sequence is TGTGCCTGGAGACGGGATGGCAATCAGCCCCAGCATTTT.